This entry lists 16 T cell receptor beta chains sequenced from one sample in a study of T cell repertoires in cytomegalovirus infection (dated by TCRdb to between 2017 and 2020). Sequencing relied on an Illumina HiSeq 1500. The public reads were quality trimmed at Q25 with fastp and then assembled into clones with MiXCR by TCRdb, keeping productive beta chains. Rows are unified per CDR3 protein, each entry keeping the most common DNA and genes. The sample data list about 450,000 distinct CDR3 sequences, and around 32% of these were observed just once. Roughly 13% of the sample is taken by the ten largest. Sequenced material: PBMCs. The receptors here all came from a human donor in good health (CMV status not recorded). Some clones in this sample may be carry-over from other donors' samples.

CDR3 protein: CASRGAGTEAFF. In nucleotides, the CDR3 is TGTGCCAGCAGAGGGGCGGGCACTGAAGCTTTCTTT. The gene calls are TRBV6-1 and TRBJ1-1, with a possible D match to TRBD1 (5 bases). Germline CDR1 MNHNS, CDR2 SASEGT. There are 12 residues in the CDR3. V gave up 6 bases and J gave up 4 bases, with 9 bases separating them.

In this sample, this clonotype turned up a few times. The V gene is TRBV28, the J gene TRBJ2-7; possibly TRBD1 for D (6 bases). Trimming removed 3 bases at V and 5 bases at J, with 11 bases between. Germline V gene sequence: CDR1 MDHEN, CDR2 SYDVKM. The CDR3 sequence is 13 residues long. The CDR3 DNA follows: TGTGCCAGCAGTTTTTCAGGGGACAACGAGCAGTACTTC. Translating it yields CASSFSGDNEQYF.

In regard to this clonotype: The junction and the germline gene differ at one end; a read error may be behind it. The chain has TRBV6-5 and TRBJ1-1; no reliable D call. CDR1 and CDR2 from the germline V gene are MNHEY and SVGAGI. CDR3 length: 11 amino acids. The CDR3 sequence is CARSYNTEAFF. The CDR3 bases are TGTGCCCGCAGTTACAACACTGAAGCTTTCTTT.

This clonotype turned up a few times. The chain is built from TRBV7-9 and TRBJ1-1; 9 nucleotides match TRBD1. J lost 3 bases, V lost 5 bases, and 13 bases had no gene match. CDR1 is SEHNR, CDR2 FQNEAQ, per germline (reference sequence). This CDR3 contains 17 residues. As DNA, the CDR3 is TGTGCCAGCAGCCAACCGGGACAGGGATTCGGTCACACTGAAGCTTTCTTT. Translation: CASSQPGQGFGHTEAFF.

In its sample, this clonotype was seen many times. This sequence joins TRBV6-1 and TRBJ2-5; weak D call: TRBD2 (6 bases). The V end was cut by 6 bases, the J end by 1 base, with 9 bases between. The germline V gene has CDR1 MNHNS and CDR2 SASEGT. The CDR3 spans 13 residues. Here the CDR3 reads CASRVSGQETQYF. The CDR3 DNA sequence: TGTGCCAGCAGGGTTAGCGGCCAAGAGACCCAGTACTTC.

The CDR3 loop is CAIEPGLSYNEQFF. In nucleotides, the CDR3 is TGTGCCATCGAACCGGGACTTTCCTACAATGAGCAGTTCTTC. The gene calls are TRBV19 and TRBJ2-1, with D possibly TRBD2 on 6 matching bases. The CDR3 contains 14 residues. With 10 bases removed from V and 1 base from J, the gap between germline ends came to 14 bases. From germline, CDR1 is LNHDA and CDR2 SQIVND (reference sequence).

Ten or more counts support this clonotype. The V gene is TRBV29-1, the J gene TRBJ1-1; possible D gene TRBD1, 6 bases. The CDR3 is 15 residues long. Germline V lookup: CDR1 SQVTM, CDR2 ANQGSEA. V was clipped by 5 bases and J by 3 bases, with 19 bases between them. The CDR3 region is CSVPRGAAGHTEAFF. DNA for the CDR3: TGCAGCGTTCCGAGGGGGGCCGCCGGGCACACTGAAGCTTTCTTT.

J is TRBJ1-6 and V is TRBV4-1; D not resolved. This CDR3 contains 16 residues. Per germline, CDR1 MGHRA and CDR2 YSYEKL. Trimming removed 2 bases at V and 7 bases at J, with 15 bases between. The CDR3 nucleotides are TGCGCCAGCAGCCAAAGGGAAAACTCGGGCAATTCACCCCTCCACTTT. Encoded protein: CASSQRENSGNSPLHF.

The CDR3 is CASSCGGSVYEQFF. The CDR3 DNA reads as TGTGCCAGCAGCTGTGGGGGGTCGGTATATGAGCAGTTCTTC. The chain joins TRBV7-8 to TRBJ2-1; TRBD2 is a possible D gene (6 bases). The germline CDR1 and CDR2 sequences are SGHVS and FQNEAQ. V shed 4 bases and J shed 8 bases, with 15 bases lying between them. The CDR3 is 14 residues long. The variable domain in full, completed from reference TRBV7-8 and TRBJ2-1, reads GAGVSQSPRYKVAKRGQDVALRCDPISGHVSLFWYQQALGQGPEFLTYFQNEAQLDKSGLPSDRFFAERPEGSVSTLKIQRTQQEDSAVYLCASSCGGSVYEQFFGPGTRLTVL.

This clonotype was seen more than once but under ten times. V usage is TRBV20-1 and J usage is TRBJ2-1, with 9 bases identical to TRBD1. The CDR3 is made up of 15 amino acids. Looked up from germline, CDR1 is DFQATT and CDR2 is SNEGSKA (reference sequence). The J segment lost 5 bases and the V segment lost 1 base, leaving 6 bases of the junction unmatched. CDR3 DNA: TGCAGTGCTAGAGGGGACAGGGTTCGGAACAATGAGCAGTTCTTC. It codes for CSARGDRVRNNEQFF.

In this sample, this clonotype turned up many times. The chain is built from TRBV6-5 and TRBJ2-3, with D possibly being TRBD2 (6 bases). Trimming took 6 bases from V and 6 from J, leaving 16 bases between them. The CDR3 is 14 amino acids. CDR1 is MNHEY and CDR2 is SVGAGI in the germline V gene. Here the CDR3 DNA reads TGTGCCAGCAGGAGGGACTTCTCAACGGATACGCAGTATTTT. Its protein product is CASRRDFSTDTQYF.

Comment on this clonotype: Given a much more abundant clone one base away, this may be a read error. The chain has TRBV7-2 and TRBJ2-3; TRBD2 matches 8 bases. There are 18 residues in the CDR3. CDR1 is SGHTA and CDR2 is FQGNSA in the germline V gene. V was clipped by 0 bases and J by 3 bases; unmatched bases: 11. The CDR3 bases are TGTGCCAGCAGCTTAGCGGCGTCGGTTAGCGGGGCAACAGATACGCAGTATTTT. Translation gives CASSLAASVSGATDTQYF.

CDR3 sequence reads: CASLHTGGPYEQYF. CDR3 in DNA: TGTGCCAGCTTACACACAGGGGGTCCCTACGAGCAGTACTTC. J is TRBJ2-7 and V is TRBV6-2 or TRBV6-3; 8 bases map to TRBD1. V was pared by 8 bases and J by 2 bases, with 8 bases of the junction left unmatched. The CDR3 extends over 14 amino acids. Germline V gene data show CDR1 as MNHEY and CDR2 as SVGEGT.

This clonotype has just a few counts. This rearrangement joins TRBV19 to TRBJ2-1, with TRBD2 identical over 10 bases. V lost 4 bases, J lost 8 bases, and 14 bases stayed unmatched. This CDR3 has 17 residues. Germline V gene lookup returns CDR1 LNHDA and CDR2 SQIVND (reference sequence). In nucleotides, the CDR3 is TGTGCCAGTAGTAAGGGAAGCGGGGGGGCGGTGGAGTATGAGCAGTTCTTC. This codes for CASSKGSGGAVEYEQFF.

Regarding this clonotype: An end of the junction differs from the germline gene, which may be a read error. CDR3 sequence: CASSRSTDTTYF. The CDR3 DNA sequence: TGTGCAAGCAGCAGGTCCACAGATACGACGTATTTT. The J gene is TRBJ2-3, the V gene TRBV7-2, with unresolved D. In germline, CDR1 is SGHTA, CDR2 FQGNSA. The CDR3 runs to 12 residues. Looking up the rest from reference TRBV7-2 and TRBJ2-3 gives the full variable domain: GAGVSQSPSNKVTEKGKDVELRCDPISGHTALYWYRQSLGQGLEFLIYFQGNSAPDKSGLPSDRFSAERTGGSVSTLTIQRTQQEDSAVYLCASSRSTDTTYFGPGTRLTVL.

This clonotype was recorded many times. The chain carries TRBV7-9 and TRBJ2-3; 7 nucleotides match TRBD2. CDR3 length: 13 amino acids. V lost 11 bases to trimming and J lost 1 base; unmatched junction nucleotides: 6. Germline V gives CDR1 SEHNR, CDR2 FQNEAQ (reference sequence). The chain's CDR3 is CALVAGGTDTQYF. The CDR3 DNA reads TGTGCCTTGGTGGCGGGGGGCACAGATACGCAGTATTTT.